This record covers a single T cell receptor beta chain. Its antigen specificity is not known. The input lacks base qualities; no much larger clone sits a single base away. Spanning cysteine to phenylalanine, the CDR3 consists of 19 amino acids. Just CDR3 DNA is preserved here, 57 bases in frame from base 1. CDR1 and CDR2, per the germline V gene, are MDHEN and SYDVKM. V ends up 1 base short and J 1 base short, with an unmatched junction base count of 11. In the prospective study, participants were roughly 18 to 100 years old, resided in about two dozen geographic areas of the United States, and were enrolled through a virtual design. In the prospective study, cohorts were assigned on the basis of participant-reported clinical history obtained from a screening survey and a study questionnaire. For ImmuneRACE Cohort 3, a participant was defined as recovered based on two consecutive negative NP/OP PCR tests, clearance by a healthcare professional, or resolution of symptoms. In the prospective study, whole blood, serum and a nasopharyngeal or oropharyngeal swab were collected from each participant by mobile phlebotomists. Prospective study participants could optionally give additional blood draws and questionnaires over a roughly 2-month period. Prospective study blood samples were shipped either frozen or at room temperature before DNA extraction.

TCRbeta CDR3 regions were amplified from genomic DNA using the immunoSEQ Assay, a bias-controlled multiplex PCR. The paper's processing steps were these. Nucleated cell counts per sample were estimated from amplification of reference gene primers within the assay. To quantify the absolute abundance of each unique TCRbeta CDR3 rearrangement, sequence reads were collapsed and filtered. For each sample, productive Simpson clonality was calculated as the square root of Simpson's diversity index across productive rearrangements. As stored in TCRdb, this immuneACCESS dataset retains in-frame rearrangements with V and J assigned. A fraction of the clones does not appear; measured against another copy, unresolved V genes explain less than half of the discrepancy, and the remainder lacks a known reason. D and trimming were read from the DNA, whereas the V and J calls and clone size are those reported in that table. The sample table lists 330,000 or so clones, over 75% of them with a count of one. Of the sample, over 4.5% is held by the ten largest clones.

This specimen belongs to a study of blood T cell repertoires in COVID-19 (dated by TCRdb to 2019 to 2021). Background for the entire study: The collaborator samples originated in the United States, Italy and Spain and spanned the acute and convalescent phases of COVID-19. The material from the prospective study consisted of cDNA or gDNA derived from T cells, B-cell-depleted T cells, or PBMCs. The dataset comprised deeply sampled blood TCRbeta repertoires from subjects exposed to, actively infected with, or recovered from COVID-19. The repertoires were released in a freely available public database intended as a resource for research on the immune response to SARS-CoV-2. The samples were drawn from the first 160 participants of the ongoing ImmuneRACE study and from roughly 1,300 subjects provided by 6 global collaborators. Sample metadata almost always included a de-identified subject ID, COVID-19 status, age in years and sex. Where available, HLA class I and class II types were taken from metadata supplied by the sample provider and were not determined by assay-based typing.

Findings and caveats that apply to the study as a whole: How much clinical and demographic metadata was included differed by source and by participant, and the metadata was provided uncurated.

Sample: PBMCs or T cells enriched from blood (not recorded which). This receptor was identified in a man aged 25-45 years who had recovered from COVID-19. Here the chain combines TRBV28 and TRBJ1-5; TRBD1 matches 9 bases in the middle. The CDR3 sequence is CASSLSWGQGGKSNQPQHF. The bases are TGTGCCAGCAGTTTATCATGGGGACAGGGAGGTAAAAGCAATCAGCCCCAGCATTTT.